One sample yielded the 12 T cell receptor beta chains listed below, sequenced in a study of T cell clonality in common variable immunodeficiency. Only in-frame clones appear in the TCRdb table, and some are missing; sequencing was by immunoSEQ multiplex PCR. The sample contains more than 65,000 clones, none occurring once; approximately 0.8% lies in the top ten. Sequenced sample: peripheral blood mononuclear cells. The origin of the receptors is a person aged 18-70 years in good health.

This clone was detected ten times or more. The DNA ends 3 residues before the CDR3 does, and the rest of the CDR3 is filled in from the germline J gene. The gene calls are TRBV7-9 and TRBJ1-6, with 7 bases identical to TRBD1. The CDR3 covers 14 residues. The junction had 4 bases not matched to a gene; V was cut back by 6 bases and J by 5 bases. CDR1 is SEHNR and CDR2 is FQNEAQ in the germline V gene (reference sequence). CDR3 DNA, as far as it was read: TGTGCCAGCAGACCCGGGACAGATAATTCACCC. Translating gives CASRPGTDNSP. The entire CDR3 reads CASRPGTDNSPLHF.

As to this clone: With a far larger clone one base away, a read error is the likely cause. The read ends 3 residues early relative to the CDR3; the germline J gene fills the gap. The chain uses TRBV19 and TRBJ2-1; a possible D gene is TRBD2 (6 bases). The germline gives CDR1 LNHDA, CDR2 SQIVND (reference sequence). V was cut by 9 bases and J by 6 bases, with 18 bases left in between. CDR3 length equals 14 residues. CDR3 residues: CASDRGGGINEQFF. The CDR3 bases that were read are TGTGCCAGCGACCGGGGAGGCGGGATCAATGAG.

This clone occurred many times. Sequencing ends 3 residues short of the CDR3 end; the germline J gene provides the rest. The V and J genes are TRBV6-2 or TRBV6-3 and TRBJ2-5; D gene unclear. CDR3 length equals 12 residues. CDR1 is MNHEY and CDR2 is SVGEGT in the germline V gene. The V end was cut by 4 bases, the J end by 5 bases, with 8 bases between. The sequenced part of the CDR3 DNA is TGTGCCAGCAGTTGGGTCGGGGAGACC. Its protein is CASSWVGET. The entire CDR3 sequence reads CASSWVGETQYF.

This clone has ten or more counts. Read data end 3 residues before the CDR3 end; the end is taken from the germline J gene. V usage is TRBV19 and J usage is TRBJ2-3, with TRBD1 matching 9 bases. The CDR3 sequence is 15 residues long. Trimming at V came to 5 bases and at J to 6 bases, leaving 9 bases not matched to a gene. CDR1 and CDR2 (germline): LNHDA, SQIVND (reference sequence). The CDR3 is CASSQTGTGRDTQYF. The sequenced part of the CDR3 DNA is TGTGCCAGTAGTCAAACCGGGACAGGGAGGGATACG.

This clone was detected many times. The CDR3 goes on 3 residues after the read ends, and that part is filled in from the germline J gene. The chain couples TRBV7-9 to TRBJ2-1; TRBD2 might be the D (5 bases). V was pared by 2 bases and J by 6 bases, with 5 bases between. CDR1 is SEHNR and CDR2 is FQNEAQ in the germline V gene (reference sequence). The CDR3 runs 12 residues. CDR3 bases read: TGTGCCAGCAGCTTAACTAGCAATGAG. Translated, it gives CASSLTSNE. The full CDR3 protein is CASSLTSNEQFF.

There are many counts of this clone. The CDR3 end lies 3 residues beyond the end of the read and is filled in from the germline J gene. The chain employs TRBV2 and TRBJ2-2, with D unresolved. CDR1 and CDR2 (germline): SNHLY, FYNNEI. There are 15 residues in the CDR3. Trimming left V 5 bases short and J 6 bases short, with 16 bases between. CDR3 sequence reads: CASSNSLMVAGELFF. Incomplete CDR3 DNA: TGTGCCAGCAGTAATAGCTTGATGGTGGCCGGGGAG.

This clone was recorded at least ten times. Sequencing ends 3 residues short of the CDR3 end; the germline J gene provides the rest. The chain couples TRBV19 to TRBJ2-3; D is unresolved. The CDR3 length is 13 residues. Trimming took off 9 bases at V and 6 bases at J, with 16 bases between the two ends. Germline V gene sequence: CDR1 LNHDA, CDR2 SQIVND (reference sequence). The CDR3 sequence: CASSAGPGDTQYF. Partial CDR3 DNA: TGTGCCAGCTCGGCTGGGCCTGGGGATACG.

This clone was seen repeatedly, ten times or more. Read coverage stops 3 residues before the CDR3 terminus; the germline J gene supplies the remainder. The genes are TRBV7-2 and TRBJ1-4, with 7 bases fitting TRBD1. The V and J ends lost 4 bases and 3 bases, in that order; junction bases with no gene match: 2. The CDR3 sequence is 14 residues long. Germline V gene sequence: CDR1 SGHTA, CDR2 FQGNSA. The CDR3 sequence: CASSSGQANEKLFF. The part of the CDR3 DNA that was read is TGTGCCAGCAGCTCCGGACAGGCTAATGAAAAA.

This clone was recorded at least ten times. With the read ending 3 residues before the CDR3 end, the germline J gene is used to fill in that end. The genes are TRBV28 and TRBJ1-5; D gene ambiguous. V lost 1 base and J 0 bases, leaving 10 bases between the germline ends. The CDR3 has 16 residues. CDR1 MDHEN and CDR2 SYDVKM come from the germline V gene. CDR3 protein: CASSLYAVYSNQPQHF. The CDR3 bases that were read are TGTGCCAGCAGTTTATACGCAGTTTATAGCAATCAGCCC.

This clone was detected many times. Coverage ceases 3 residues before the CDR3 finishes, and the germline J gene fills in the end. The chain recombines TRBV30 with TRBJ2-2; the D gene is possibly TRBD1 (5 bases). This CDR3 is 13 amino acids long. Trimming removed 0 bases at V and 8 bases at J, with 10 bases between. Germline V gene data show CDR1 as GTSNPN and CDR2 as SVGIG (reference sequence). The chain's CDR3 is CAWSVQGVGELFF. The CDR3 bases that were read are TGTGCCTGGAGTGTACAAGGGGTAGGGGAG.

This clone came up many times. One end of the junction varies from germline; a read error may be responsible. The read halts 3 residues ahead of the CDR3 end, with the missing end drawn from the germline J gene. The chain is built from TRBV4-2 and TRBJ2-5; D perhaps matches TRBD1 (6 bases). CDR1 is LGHNA, CDR2 YNFKEQ, per germline. The CDR3 is made up of 14 amino acids. CDR3 in amino acids: CASSQEDSRKTQYF. The sequenced CDR3 bases are TGCGCCAGCAGCCAAGAGGACAGCCGGAAGACC.

In this sample, this clone turned up many times. Read sequence stops 3 residues before the CDR3 end, and the germline J gene provides the missing end. The chain joins TRBV7-3 to TRBJ2-1; 8 bases map to TRBD2. The CDR3 is 17 residues long. V gave up 3 bases and J gave up 6 bases; unmatched junction bases: 13. Germline assignment: CDR1 SGHTA and CDR2 FQGTGA. The CDR3 protein is CASSFLPGTSYGNEQFF. CDR3 bases read: TGTGCCAGCAGCTTTCTGCCTGGGACTAGTTATGGCAATGAG.